This is a list of T cell receptor beta chains from one sample in a study of T cell changes during pregnancy in multiple sclerosis. Only in-frame clones appear in the TCRdb table, and some are missing; sequencing was by immunoSEQ multiplex PCR. Of some 66,000 clones in the sample, 75% to 95% were seen once. Material: CD8+ T cells from peripheral blood mononuclear cells, obtained before pregnancy. The receptors stem from a female donor with multiple sclerosis, enrolled in a pregnancy study. The CDR3 runs from the conserved cysteine through the conserved F or W. The D gene is left open where the match is weak. Clone sizes are given selectively: once, few, many, or a class where the clone is expanded.

TRBJ2-2,TRBV5-6,.,TRBD1,CASSFGQGTGELFF,TGTGCCAGCAGTTTTGGACAGGGCACCGGGGAGCTGTTTTTT
TRBJ2-7,TRBV5-5,.,.,CASSFAGNYEQYF,TGTGCCAGCAGCTTTGCAGGAAACTACGAGCAGTACTTC
TRBJ1-4,TRBV7-9,.,.,CASSPGTVRNEKLFF,TGTGCCAGCAGCCCTGGGACTGTACGAAATGAAAAACTGTTTTTT
TRBJ2-7,TRBV18,once,TRBD1,CASSPGQGSEQYF,TGTGCCAGCTCACCGGGACAGGGCTCCGAGCAGTACTTC
TRBJ1-2,TRBV7-8,.,TRBD1,CASSLAGQGDYGYTF,TGTGCCAGCAGCCTTGCCGGACAGGGGGACTATGGCTACACCTTC
TRBJ2-1,TRBV5-6,.,.,CASSPLGEAYNEQFF,TGTGCCAGCAGCCCGTTGGGGGAGGCGTACAATGAGCAGTTCTTC
TRBJ2-5,TRBV2,.,TRBD2,CASRNSGLAGIWETQYF,TGTGCCAGCAGGAACTCGGGACTAGCGGGGATTTGGGAGACCCAGTACTTC
TRBJ2-5,TRBV13,.,TRBD1,CASSLDREETQYF,TGTGCCAGCAGCCTCGACAGGGAGGAGACCCAGTACTTC
TRBJ2-5,TRBV28,.,TRBD2,CASSSPGGQETQYF,TGTGCCAGCAGCTCCCCCGGGGGGCAAGAGACCCAGTACTTC
TRBJ2-7,TRBV1,large,.,CTEPTLAGGNYEQYF,TGCACCGAACCCACCTTAGCGGGGGGAAACTACGAGCAGTACTTC
TRBJ2-3,TRBV15,.,.,CATSRDVGREDNTDTQYF,TGTGCCACCAGCAGAGATGTAGGAAGAGAGGACAACACAGATACGCAGTATTTT
TRBJ1-1,TRBV9,few,.,CASQQADGNTEAFF,TGTGCCAGCCAACAGGCCGATGGGAACACTGAAGCTTTCTTT
TRBJ2-2,TRBV10-3,.,.,CAIRVQGSNTGELFF,TGTGCCATCAGAGTACAGGGCTCGAACACCGGGGAGCTGTTTTTT
TRBJ2-7,TRBV20-1,.,.,CSAQAPEQYF,TGCAGTGCCCAAGCCCCCGAGCAGTACTTC
TRBJ1-1,TRBV9,.,.,CASSVNVAGEDEAFF,TGTGCCAGCAGCGTAAATGTGGCGGGGGAGGATGAAGCTTTCTTT
TRBJ2-7,TRBV4-1,.,.,CASSPRHLGDYEQYF,TGCGCCAGCAGCCCTCGACATCTAGGGGACTACGAGCAGTACTTC
TRBJ2-2,TRBV6-1,.,.,CASSVRDGGTGELFF,TGTGCCAGCAGTGTGAGGGATGGGGGGACCGGGGAGCTGTTTTTT
TRBJ2-3,TRBV2,.,.,CARGNLRDWGTDTQYF,TGTGCCAGGGGGAACTTGCGGGACTGGGGCACAGATACGCAGTATTTT
TRBJ1-1,TRBV19,.,TRBD1,CASSSGTGGNTEAFF,TGTGCCAGTAGTTCCGGGACAGGAGGGAACACTGAAGCTTTCTTT
TRBJ1-2,TRBV2,.,TRBD1,CASSDPRTGRYGYTF,TGTGCCAGCAGTGACCCCCGGACAGGGCGCTATGGCTACACCTTC
TRBJ2-3,TRBV27,.,TRBD2,CASSYYSGGSTDTQYF,TGTGCCAGCAGTTACTATAGCGGGGGGTCCACAGATACGCAGTATTTT
TRBJ1-5,TRBV7-9,.,.,CASSPGEAPYSNQPQHF,TGTGCCAGCAGCCCAGGGGAAGCTCCGTATAGCAATCAGCCCCAGCATTTT
TRBJ1-1,TRBV27,.,.,CASSLKGVNTEAFF,TGTGCCAGCAGTTTAAAGGGGGTGAACACTGAAGCTTTCTTT
TRBJ2-7,TRBV19,.,TRBD1,CASSPPDRIYEQYF,TGTGCCAGTAGTCCGCCGGACAGGATCTACGAGCAGTACTTC
TRBJ2-7,TRBV9,.,.,CASSVGGLSSYEQYF,TGTGCCAGCAGCGTAGGCGGGCTGTCCTCCTACGAGCAGTACTTC
TRBJ2-1,TRBV6-5,few,.,CASSYSRRNEQFF,TGTGCCAGCAGTTACTCTAGGAGGAATGAGCAGTTCTTC
TRBJ2-7,TRBV12-5,once,.,CASGLFVGAGSYEQYF,TGTGCTAGTGGTTTGTTCGTAGGCGCAGGGTCCTACGAGCAGTACTTC
TRBJ2-1,TRBV25-1,.,.,CASSEFFVSEQFF,TGTGCCAGCAGTGAGTTCTTTGTGAGTGAGCAGTTCTTC
TRBJ2-7,TRBV7-9,.,TRBD2,CASSLGMGLAHEQYF,TGTGCCAGCAGCTTAGGAATGGGACTAGCGCACGAGCAGTACTTC